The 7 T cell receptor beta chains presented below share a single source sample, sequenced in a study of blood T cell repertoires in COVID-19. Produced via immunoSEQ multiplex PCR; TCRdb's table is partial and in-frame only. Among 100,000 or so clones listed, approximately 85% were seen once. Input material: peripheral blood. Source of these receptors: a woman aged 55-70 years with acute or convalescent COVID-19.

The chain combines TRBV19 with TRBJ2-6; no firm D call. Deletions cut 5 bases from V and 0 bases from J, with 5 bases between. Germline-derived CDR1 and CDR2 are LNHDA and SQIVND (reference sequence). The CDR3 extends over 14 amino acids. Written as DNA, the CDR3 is TGTGCCAGTAGTCTCGGCTCTGGGGCCAACGTCCTGACTTTC. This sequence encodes CASSLGSGANVLTF.

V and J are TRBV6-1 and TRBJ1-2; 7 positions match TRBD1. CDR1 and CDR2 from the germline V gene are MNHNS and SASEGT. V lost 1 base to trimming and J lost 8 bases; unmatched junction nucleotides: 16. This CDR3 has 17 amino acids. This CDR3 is CASSEGTAGTVSYGYTF. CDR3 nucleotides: TGTGCCAGCAGTGAAGGGACGGCCGGGACAGTGTCCTACGGCTACACCTTC.

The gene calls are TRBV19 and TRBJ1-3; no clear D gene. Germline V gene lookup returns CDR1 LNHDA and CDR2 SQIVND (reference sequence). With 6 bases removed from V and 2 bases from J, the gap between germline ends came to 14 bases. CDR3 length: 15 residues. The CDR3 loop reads CASSTPGGTGNTIYF. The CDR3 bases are TGTGCCAGTAGCACCCCGGGAGGTACTGGAAACACCATATATTTT. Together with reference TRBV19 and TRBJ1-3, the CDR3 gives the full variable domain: DGGITQSPKYLFRKEGQNVTLSCEQNLNHDAMYWYRQDPGQGLRLIYYSQIVNDFQKGDIAEGYSVSREKKESFPLTVTSAQKNPTAFYLCASSTPGGTGNTIYFGEGSWLTVV.

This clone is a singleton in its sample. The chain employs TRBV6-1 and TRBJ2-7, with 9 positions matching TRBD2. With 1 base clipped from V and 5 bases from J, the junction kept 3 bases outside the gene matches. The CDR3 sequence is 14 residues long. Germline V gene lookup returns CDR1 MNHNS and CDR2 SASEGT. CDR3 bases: TGTGCCAGCAGTGAAGGGGGGACTAGCAACGAGCAGTACGTC. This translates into CASSEGGTSNEQYV.

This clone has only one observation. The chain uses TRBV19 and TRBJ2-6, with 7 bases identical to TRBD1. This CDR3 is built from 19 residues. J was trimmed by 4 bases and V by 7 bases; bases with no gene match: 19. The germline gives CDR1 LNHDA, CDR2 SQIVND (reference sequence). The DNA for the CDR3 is TGTGCCAGTAATAAGAGTAGGGGGCTACGTCTTCACGGGGCCAACGTCCTGACTTTC. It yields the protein CASNKSRGLRLHGANVLTF. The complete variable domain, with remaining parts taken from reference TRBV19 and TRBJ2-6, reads DGGITQSPKYLFRKEGQNVTLSCEQNLNHDAMYWYRQDPGQGLRLIYYSQIVNDFQKGDIAEGYSVSREKKESFPLTVTSAQKNPTAFYLCASNKSRGLRLHGANVLTFGAGSRLTVL.

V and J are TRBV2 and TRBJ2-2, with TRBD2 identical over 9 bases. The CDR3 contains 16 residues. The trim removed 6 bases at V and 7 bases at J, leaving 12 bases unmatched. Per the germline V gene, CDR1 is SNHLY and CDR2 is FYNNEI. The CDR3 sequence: CASRAISGSKGGELFF. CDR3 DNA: TGTGCCAGCAGGGCCATTAGCGGGAGTAAAGGCGGGGAGCTGTTTTTT.

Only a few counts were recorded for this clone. CDR3 DNA: TGTGCCACCAGTGACCCCCAAGCGGGAGGGAGAAATGAGCAGTTCTTC. Its translation is CATSDPQAGGRNEQFF. V usage is TRBV24-1 and J usage is TRBJ2-1; TRBD2 matches at 10 bases. The CDR3 contains 16 residues. Germline loops: CDR1 KGHDR, CDR2 SFDVKD. With V trimmed by 4 bases and J by 7 bases, 9 bases remained unmatched.